The rows below give T cell receptor beta chains drawn from one sample of a study of cytomegalovirus exposure and HLA in healthy donors. TCRdb keeps only in-frame clones here, not all; method: immunoSEQ multiplex PCR. This sample's table reports 100,000 to 150,000 clones. The sample comprised PBMCs. The source is a man between 18 and 29 years old in good health and CMV-seronegative. Both conserved end residues are part of each CDR3. A D gene is named only where the DNA matches it firmly.

v_gene: TRBV5-8; d_gene: TRBD1; j_gene: TRBJ1-4; CDR3nt: TGTGCCAGCAGCTTTAGACAGGGGGCTAATGAAAAACTGTTTTTT; CDR3aa: CASSFRQGANEKLFF
v_gene: TRBV7-9; d_gene: .; j_gene: TRBJ2-1; CDR3nt: TGTGCCAGCGCCCAAAATGTGCGATCCTCCTACAATGAGCAGTTCTTC; CDR3aa: CASAQNVRSSYNEQFF
v_gene: TRBV10-2; d_gene: TRBD2; j_gene: TRBJ2-3; CDR3nt: TGCGCCAGCAGTCCGACTAGCGGGAGGACAGATACGCAGTATTTT; CDR3aa: CASSPTSGRTDTQYF
v_gene: TRBV11-1; d_gene: TRBD1; j_gene: TRBJ2-7; CDR3nt: TGTGCCAGCAGCTTAGTCCGGGACAGATTCTACGAGCAGTACTTC; CDR3aa: CASSLVRDRFYEQYF
v_gene: TRBV7-2; d_gene: TRBD1; j_gene: TRBJ1-1; CDR3nt: TGTGCCAGCAGCTTAGAGGTTGGACAGGTGAACACTGAAGCTTTCTTT; CDR3aa: CASSLEVGQVNTEAFF
v_gene: TRBV4-1; d_gene: TRBD2; j_gene: TRBJ2-1; CDR3nt: TGCGCCAGCAGGGGGAGCGGGAGTATCGAGTTCTTC; CDR3aa: CASRGSGSIEFF
v_gene: TRBV6-6; d_gene: .; j_gene: TRBJ1-2; CDR3nt: TGTGCCAGCAGAAGCAGGGAGGGGGAGGGCTACACCTTC; CDR3aa: CASRSREGEGYTF
v_gene: TRBV4-1; d_gene: .; j_gene: TRBJ1-1; CDR3nt: TGCGCCAGCAGCCAGACAGGTTCCATGAACACTGAAGCTTTCTTT; CDR3aa: CASSQTGSMNTEAFF
v_gene: TRBV6-5; d_gene: TRBD1; j_gene: TRBJ2-5; CDR3nt: TGTGCCAGCAGTCAACACAGGGGGCCGGAGACCCAGTACTTC; CDR3aa: CASSQHRGPETQYF
v_gene: TRBV19; d_gene: TRBD1; j_gene: TRBJ1-6; CDR3nt: TGTGCCAGTAGCCTAACAGGGGAATCTTATAATTCACCCCTCCACTTT; CDR3aa: CASSLTGESYNSPLHF
v_gene: TRBV6-5; d_gene: .; j_gene: TRBJ2-7; CDR3nt: TGTGCCAGCAGTACAATGATTGACTACGAGCAGTACTTC; CDR3aa: CASSTMIDYEQYF
v_gene: TRBV5-6; d_gene: TRBD2; j_gene: TRBJ2-7; CDR3nt: TGTGCCAGCAGCTTGCCAACGGGAGGCCCCTACGAGCAGTACTTC; CDR3aa: CASSLPTGGPYEQYF
v_gene: TRBV28; d_gene: .; j_gene: TRBJ1-5; CDR3nt: TGTGCCAGCACCTCTCCTAATCAGCCCCAGCATTTT; CDR3aa: CASTSPNQPQHF
v_gene: TRBV6-1; d_gene: .; j_gene: TRBJ1-5; CDR3nt: TGTGCCAGCAGTGAACCTCCCCTGTCTAATCAGCCCCAGCATTTT; CDR3aa: CASSEPPLSNQPQHF
v_gene: TRBV6-5; d_gene: .; j_gene: TRBJ2-5; CDR3nt: TGTGCCAGCAGTTCCCACCGACAGGTGTTGCGGACCCAGTACTTC; CDR3aa: CASSSHRQVLRTQYF
v_gene: TRBV5-1; d_gene: TRBD1; j_gene: TRBJ1-5; CDR3nt: TGCGCCAGCAGCTGGGACAGCCCCAATCAGCCCCAGCATTTT; CDR3aa: CASSWDSPNQPQHF
v_gene: TRBV30; d_gene: .; j_gene: TRBJ2-7; CDR3nt: TGTGCCTGGAGTCTGGGAAGGGGGACCTACGAGCAGTACTTC; CDR3aa: CAWSLGRGTYEQYF
v_gene: TRBV28; d_gene: .; j_gene: TRBJ1-6; CDR3nt: TGTGCCAGTTCAAGACAGCAGGATTCACCCCTCCACTTT; CDR3aa: CASSRQQDSPLHF
v_gene: TRBV7-2; d_gene: TRBD1; j_gene: TRBJ1-2; CDR3nt: TGTGCCAGCAGCGGGGGGACAGGGTTTAACTATGGCTACACCTTC; CDR3aa: CASSGGTGFNYGYTF
v_gene: TRBV27; d_gene: TRBD1; j_gene: TRBJ1-4; CDR3nt: TGTGCCAGCAAAATGGGACAGAGTAATGAAAAACTGTTTTTT; CDR3aa: CASKMGQSNEKLFF
v_gene: TRBV11-3; d_gene: .; j_gene: TRBJ1-4; CDR3nt: TGTGCCAGCAGCGCGGACAGTGGGGGGGGGTACGAAAAACTGTTTTTT; CDR3aa: CASSADSGGGYEKLFF
v_gene: TRBV28; d_gene: .; j_gene: TRBJ1-5; CDR3nt: TGTGCCAGCAGTATCTACGGGACACTTAATCAGCCCCAGCATTTT; CDR3aa: CASSIYGTLNQPQHF
v_gene: TRBV4-1; d_gene: TRBD2; j_gene: TRBJ2-2; CDR3nt: TGCGCCAGCCGAGAGCGGGGGGGCGACACCGGGGAGCTGTTTTTT; CDR3aa: CASRERGGDTGELFF
v_gene: TRBV10-3; d_gene: TRBD1; j_gene: TRBJ2-2; CDR3nt: TGTGCCATCAGTGAGTCTAAGGGGGCGCACGGGGAGCTGTTTTTT; CDR3aa: CAISESKGAHGELFF
v_gene: TRBV5-6; d_gene: .; j_gene: TRBJ2-2; CDR3nt: TGTGCCAGCAGCTTGGCAGGGGTAGCCGGGGAGCTGTTTTTT; CDR3aa: CASSLAGVAGELFF
v_gene: TRBV7-2; d_gene: .; j_gene: TRBJ2-3; CDR3nt: TGTGCCAGCAGCTCGCGGGCTACAGATACGCAGTATTTT; CDR3aa: CASSSRATDTQYF
v_gene: TRBV27; d_gene: TRBD1; j_gene: TRBJ1-1; CDR3nt: TGTGCCAGCAGTCCTCCGGACAGGGACACTGAAGCTTTCTTT; CDR3aa: CASSPPDRDTEAFF
v_gene: TRBV7-9; d_gene: .; j_gene: TRBJ2-1; CDR3nt: TGTGCCAGCAGAGATCGGTGGGAGACCTACAATGAGCAGTTCTTC; CDR3aa: CASRDRWETYNEQFF
v_gene: TRBV13; d_gene: TRBD1; j_gene: TRBJ1-4; CDR3nt: TGTGCCAGCAGCTTGAGGACAGGGTTCGAAAAACTGTTTTTT; CDR3aa: CASSLRTGFEKLFF